This T cell receptor (beta chain) was sequenced during a study of regulatory T cells in long-lasting Graves disease. Study details: The study enrolled newly diagnosed Graves' patients on antithyroid drugs under 3 months. Study-wide results and limits: Favored usage of TRBV28, TRBJ1-2 and TRBJ2-5 was recorded in persistent disease.

The authors built TCR beta libraries using iRepertoire HTBI primers and Arm-PCR of CDR3 regions. TCRdb re-called the multiplex PCR reads through MiXCR, storing one row per CDR3 protein. The table lists approximately 230,000 distinct CDR3 sequences, around 18% of them singletons. This sample's time point: newly diagnosed GD, antithyroid drugs for less than 3 months. PBMC RNA was the source of the TCR library. Comments on this clonotype: What it binds is unknown.

CDR1 is ENHRY, CDR2 SYGVKD, per germline. With 0 bases clipped from V and 4 bases from J, the junction kept 7 bases outside the gene matches. This CDR3 region has 17 residues. The sequencing used peripheral blood mononuclear cells (PBMCs), collected at new diagnosis, from a patient treated with antithyroid drugs. This sequence joins TRBV10-3 and TRBJ2-7; the match to TRBD2 covers 12 bases. The source is a female donor with Graves disease. This chain's CDR3 is CAISESPSGRAGYEQYF. For the CDR3, the DNA is TGTGCCATCAGTGAGTCGCCTAGCGGGAGGGCCGGGTACGAGCAGTACTTC.